In this sample, the clone carrying this TCR beta chain turned up once. The antigen remains unidentified. The germline V gene encodes CDR1 WNHNN and CDR2 SYGVQD (reference sequence). V was trimmed by 6 bases and J by 4 bases, leaving 21 bases between them. The length of the CDR3 is 16 residues. The assay was immunoSEQ multiplex PCR, and TCRdb's table has in-frame clones only and misses some. The sample has about 140,000 clones, approximately 91% seen once. The data are from a study of CD4+ T cells in melanoma. Study findings and constraints: Diverse differentiation states were reported for melanoma neoantigen-specific CD4+ T cells.

The clonotype comes from a human donor with melanoma. The chain combines TRBV10-1 with TRBJ1-2; D is ambiguous. Here the CDR3 DNA reads TGCGCCAGCAGACCTTCACAGACAAACGCCCTCTATGGCTACACCTTC. Residues: CASRPSQTNALYGYTF.